This T cell receptor beta chain comes out of a study of regulatory T cells in long-lasting Graves disease. The CDR3 extends over 13 amino acids. V gave up 4 bases and J gave up 7 bases, with 9 bases separating them. Germline values: CDR1 SGHRS, CDR2 YFSETQ. Both iRepertoire HTBI primers and Arm-PCR of CDR3 regions were used to build the TCR beta libraries. MiXCR was run by TCRdb on the multiplex PCR reads, yielding one entry per CDR3 protein. The data hold approximately 440,000 distinct CDR3 sequences, with around 15% observed a single time. The time point: newly diagnosed GD, antithyroid drugs for less than 3 months. There was RNA extracted from PBMCs, and the TCR library was made from it. This sample also belongs to another study, concerning T cells in Graves' hyperthyroidism and ophthalmopathy. That publication notes: Every diagnosis used clinical symptoms, serum thyroxine and TRAb, thyroid ultrasound and orbital computed tomography. Ophthalmopathy was separated from stable hyperthyroidism by a 13 V-J model.

The chain combines TRBV5-1 with TRBJ2-6; D might be TRBD1 (6 bases). This sequence originates from a man in his forties with Graves disease. The sequencing used peripheral blood mononuclear cells (PBMCs), collected at new diagnosis, from a patient treated with antithyroid drugs. Here the CDR3 reads CASSPGTANVLTF. The CDR3, as DNA: TGCGCCAGCAGCCCCGGGACAGCCAACGTCCTGACTTTC.